A selection of T cell receptor beta chains follows, all from one sample in a study of cytomegalovirus exposure and HLA in healthy donors. Here immunoSEQ multiplex PCR was the method, and the copy in TCRdb shows in-frame clones only, minus some. Of more than 110,000 clones listed, around 82% are singletons. What was sequenced was PBMCs. These receptors were obtained from a man between 45 and 60 years old in good health and CMV-seronegative. Each CDR3 is given with its conserved first and last residue. The D gene is left open where the match is weak. Size tells how often a clone was seen (once, few, many) or the class of an expanded clone, and some rows leave it out.

j_gene: TRBJ1-5; v_gene: TRBV18; abundance: -; len: 16; d_gene: -; CDR3nt: TGTGCCAGCTCACTATCGACACCAAATAGCAATCAGCCCCAGCATTTT; CDR3aa: CASSLSTPNSNQPQHF
j_gene: TRBJ2-7; v_gene: TRBV7-2; abundance: -; len: 15; d_gene: -; CDR3nt: TGTGCCAGCAGCTTAAATGTCGCCTCCCTAGAGAAGCAGTACTTC; CDR3aa: CASSLNVASLEKQYF
j_gene: TRBJ1-5; v_gene: TRBV5-6; abundance: -; len: 14; d_gene: -; CDR3nt: TGTGCCAGCAGCTTAAGCGTGAGCAATCAGCCCCAGCATTTT; CDR3aa: CASSLSVSNQPQHF
j_gene: TRBJ2-7; v_gene: TRBV28; abundance: once; len: 15; d_gene: TRBD2; CDR3nt: TGTGCCAGCAGTTCGGGCGGGAGGTTTTTAGGGGAGCAGTACTTC; CDR3aa: CASSSGGRFLGEQYF
j_gene: TRBJ1-3; v_gene: TRBV9; abundance: -; len: 17; d_gene: TRBD1; CDR3nt: TGTGCCAGCAGCCTCCGGGACAGGGGCGCGGCTGGAAACACCATATATTTT; CDR3aa: CASSLRDRGAAGNTIYF
j_gene: TRBJ2-5; v_gene: TRBV30; abundance: -; len: 12; d_gene: -; CDR3nt: TGTGCCTGGAGTCTCCTCGTCGAGACCCAGTACTTC; CDR3aa: CAWSLLVETQYF
j_gene: TRBJ2-2; v_gene: TRBV19; abundance: -; len: 12; d_gene: -; CDR3nt: TGTGCCAGTACTCGGTTTCCCGGGGAGCTGTTTTTT; CDR3aa: CASTRFPGELFF
j_gene: TRBJ1-5; v_gene: TRBV7-9; abundance: -; len: 17; d_gene: TRBD1; CDR3nt: TGTGCCAGCAGCTTAGGACAGGGGGCGTCCGTTGGACAGCCCCAGCATTTT; CDR3aa: CASSLGQGASVGQPQHF
j_gene: TRBJ1-3; v_gene: TRBV18; abundance: -; len: 15; d_gene: -; CDR3nt: TGTGCCAGCTCTCACGGGGGTCTGGCTGGAAACACCATATATTTT; CDR3aa: CASSHGGLAGNTIYF
j_gene: TRBJ2-3; v_gene: TRBV5-1; abundance: -; len: 14; d_gene: -; CDR3nt: TGCGCCAGCAGCTTGGGGGACAACACAGATACGCAGTATTTT; CDR3aa: CASSLGDNTDTQYF
j_gene: TRBJ2-4; v_gene: TRBV5-8; abundance: -; len: 14; d_gene: TRBD2; CDR3nt: TGTGCCAGCAGCCCATGGGACGGGGGGAACATTCAGTACTTC; CDR3aa: CASSPWDGGNIQYF
j_gene: TRBJ2-1; v_gene: TRBV6-4; abundance: -; len: 15; d_gene: -; CDR3nt: TGTGCCAGCAGTGAAAGGCCAGGGTCCTACAATGAGCAGTTCTTC; CDR3aa: CASSERPGSYNEQFF
j_gene: TRBJ2-2; v_gene: TRBV5-4; abundance: -; len: 15; d_gene: TRBD2; CDR3nt: TGTGCCAGCAGCTTGCTAGCGGGAGGCACCGGGGAGCTGTTTTTT; CDR3aa: CASSLLAGGTGELFF
j_gene: TRBJ1-2; v_gene: TRBV7-9; abundance: -; len: 14; d_gene: TRBD1; CDR3nt: TGTGCCAGCAGCGTACCGGACAGGGCGGGCGGCTACACCTTC; CDR3aa: CASSVPDRAGGYTF
j_gene: TRBJ2-2; v_gene: TRBV4-2; abundance: once; len: 16; d_gene: TRBD1; CDR3nt: TGTGCCAGCAGTAAAGGACAGGGGACAAACACCGGGGAGCTGTTTTTT; CDR3aa: CASSKGQGTNTGELFF
j_gene: TRBJ2-5; v_gene: TRBV7-9; abundance: -; len: 14; d_gene: -; CDR3nt: TGTGCCAGCAGCTCGGACAGCAACCAAGAGACCCAGTACTTC; CDR3aa: CASSSDSNQETQYF
j_gene: TRBJ2-2; v_gene: TRBV15; abundance: -; len: 15; d_gene: -; CDR3nt: TGTGCCACCAGCAGAGATGCGGCGAACACCGGGGAGCTGTTTTTT; CDR3aa: CATSRDAANTGELFF
j_gene: TRBJ2-3; v_gene: TRBV7-2; abundance: -; len: 21; d_gene: TRBD2; CDR3nt: TGTGCCAGCAGCTTAGCCTGGACGGGGCTAGCGGGGGCCCCCGGCACAGATACGCAGTATTTT; CDR3aa: CASSLAWTGLAGAPGTDTQYF
j_gene: TRBJ2-7; v_gene: TRBV10-1; abundance: -; len: 12; d_gene: TRBD1; CDR3nt: TGCGCCAGCAGTGAACAGGGGAGCGAGCAGTACTTC; CDR3aa: CASSEQGSEQYF
j_gene: TRBJ2-2; v_gene: TRBV27; abundance: once; len: 13; d_gene: -; CDR3nt: TGTGCCAGCAGTTTGGGAGCCCACGGGGAGCTGTTTTTT; CDR3aa: CASSLGAHGELFF
j_gene: TRBJ2-1; v_gene: TRBV19; abundance: -; len: 16; d_gene: -; CDR3nt: TGTGCCAGTAGTCGGGCGGGTGGCGGTTCCTACAATGAGCAGTTCTTC; CDR3aa: CASSRAGGGSYNEQFF
j_gene: TRBJ1-1; v_gene: TRBV5-1; abundance: -; len: 15; d_gene: TRBD1; CDR3nt: TGCGCCAGCAGCTTGAGGGGACAGGGGAACACTGAAGCTTTCTTT; CDR3aa: CASSLRGQGNTEAFF
j_gene: TRBJ1-5; v_gene: TRBV5-4; abundance: -; len: 14; d_gene: TRBD1; CDR3nt: TGTGCCAGCAGCTTTCAGGGGGCTAGACAGCCCCAGCATTTT; CDR3aa: CASSFQGARQPQHF
j_gene: TRBJ2-2; v_gene: TRBV28; abundance: -; len: 13; d_gene: -; CDR3nt: TGTGCCAGCAGTCGACTAAACACCGGGGAGCTGTTTTTT; CDR3aa: CASSRLNTGELFF
j_gene: TRBJ1-2; v_gene: TRBV7-9; abundance: -; len: 15; d_gene: -; CDR3nt: TGTGCCAGCAGCACACGCAGCACAGGCGTTCAGGGCTACACCTTC; CDR3aa: CASSTRSTGVQGYTF
j_gene: TRBJ1-1; v_gene: TRBV6-6; abundance: -; len: 13; d_gene: TRBD1; CDR3nt: TGTGCCACTCAACAGGGGCTGAACACTGAAGCTTTCTTT; CDR3aa: CATQQGLNTEAFF
j_gene: TRBJ2-7; v_gene: TRBV28; abundance: -; len: 14; d_gene: TRBD2; CDR3nt: TGTGCCAGCAGCACTACCGGGGGGGCCGACGAGCAGTACTTC; CDR3aa: CASSTTGGADEQYF
j_gene: TRBJ2-1; v_gene: TRBV11-3; abundance: -; len: 16; d_gene: TRBD2; CDR3nt: TGTGCCAGCAGCTCTTCCGGGACTAGCGGGAGTTATGAGCAGTTCTTC; CDR3aa: CASSSSGTSGSYEQFF
j_gene: TRBJ2-1; v_gene: TRBV27; abundance: few; len: 17; d_gene: TRBD2; CDR3nt: TGTGCCAACCCCGTTAGCGGGGGACCTTCCTCCTACAATGAGCAGTTCTTC; CDR3aa: CANPVSGGPSSYNEQFF